This T cell receptor (beta chain) was recovered during a study of cytomegalovirus exposure and HLA in healthy donors. Libraries were prepared by immunoSEQ multiplex PCR; TCRdb keeps only in-frame clonotypes and omits some of them. The profile covers 140,000 or so clones, with 90% appearing a single time and over 5% taken by the ten largest. Findings and limits, study-wide: Most TCR sequences proved rare, with some public TCRs found in many donors.

A word on this clone: Its specificity is not known.

The receptor was derived from a woman in her thirties in good health and CMV-seropositive. The sample was PBMCs.

CDR3 bases: TGTGCCAGCAGCCAAGTGGGTCAGGGTGCGTTCGAGGCTTTCTTT. Protein: CASSQVGQGAFEAFF. V gene TRBV14 combines with J gene TRBJ1-1; D is perhaps TRBD1 (5 bases). Per germline, CDR1 SGHDN and CDR2 FVKESK. Trimming shortened V by 1 base and J by 11 bases, and 20 bases separated the two germline ends. The CDR3 extends over 15 amino acids.